The sequence of this T cell receptor (beta chain) was determined in a study of blood T cell repertoires in COVID-19 (TCRdb year 2020). For context, the study as a whole: Samples from collaborators originated in the United States, Italy and Spain and spanned both the acute and convalescent phases of COVID-19. The prospective study material was composed of cDNA or gDNA derived from T cells, B-cell-depleted T cells, or PBMCs. The dataset comprised deeply sampled blood TCRbeta repertoires from subjects exposed to, actively infected with, or recovered from COVID-19. A freely available public database, intended as a resource for researchers studying the immune response to SARS-CoV-2, is where the repertoires were released. Samples came from the ongoing ImmuneRACE study (first 160 participants) plus 1,254 subjects from 6 global collaborators. Nearly every sample came with metadata listing a de-identified subject ID, COVID-19 status, age in years and sex. Where HLA class I and class II types were available, the types were taken from metadata supplied by the sample provider, not from assay-based typing.

The collaborating institutions used their own protocols to collect whole blood in K2EDTA tubes. For TCRbeta analysis, collaborators shipped samples as frozen whole blood, isolated PBMCs, or DNA extracted from either of those sample types. Findings and caveats that apply to the study as a whole: The quantity of clinical and demographic metadata differed by source and by participant and was supplied without curation.

TCRbeta CDR3 regions were amplified from genomic DNA using the immunoSEQ Assay, a bias-controlled multiplex PCR. The authors' analysis ran thus. Within the assay, amplification of reference gene primers was used to estimate how many nucleated cells each sample contained. Sequence reads were collapsed and filtered to measure the absolute abundance of every unique TCRbeta CDR3 rearrangement. Productive Simpson clonality was computed per sample as the square root of Simpson's diversity index over productive rearrangements. TCRdb obtained this table from immuneACCESS and retained in-frame rearrangements with V and J assigned. These tables miss some clones; where compared with another copy, unresolved V genes account for less than half of the shortfall, and the remainder is unexplained. From that table come the V and J calls and clone size; the DNA was used to work out D and trimming. The table for this sample lists tens of thousands of clones; 85% to 95% of them were counted only once. The ten largest clones take up around 2.1% of the sample.

From its cysteine to its phenylalanine, the CDR3 spans 16 amino acids. The sequence is cut down to CDR3 DNA, 48 bases in frame from base 1. In its sample, this clone was seen once. The target of this receptor is not known. No much larger clone is present one base from it, and per-base qualities are unavailable. The sample comprised peripheral blood. The chain employs TRBV21-1 and TRBJ1-3. TRBV21-1 is an annotated pseudogene. The sequence was obtained from a human donor in a cohort sampled during active COVID-19. The nucleotide sequence is TGTGCCAGCAGCAAAGCGTTCCGGGCGGGTGGAAACACCATATATTTT. This yields the protein CASSKAFRAGGNTIYF.